The entry below describes one T cell receptor beta chain. Its antigen is currently unknown. This sample was taken from a study of sequential checkpoint blockade in melanoma. Overall study context: Matched biopsies came pretreatment and at week 13 for around 24 patients. Study-wide findings and caveats: Response in arm A was associated with pretreatment TIL clonality.

Sequenced by immunoSEQ multiplex PCR; TCRdb stores in-frame clones only, minus some. The sample has approximately 4,200 clones; about 20% are singletons. The V gene end was trimmed by 3 bases and the J gene end by 7 bases; junction bases not matched to a gene: 13. CDR1 is MNHGY, CDR2 SAAAGT, per germline. The CDR3 covers 19 residues. Sample treatment: randomized to nivolumab then ipilimumab (arm A) or the reverse (arm B). Sequencing used tumor tissue (inferred from file names), obtained from a patient given nivolumab and ipilimumab in sequence. The chain couples TRBV6-8 to TRBJ2-2, with 14 bases matching TRBD2. This receptor was taken from a human donor with melanoma. For the CDR3, the DNA is TGTGCCAGCAGTTATCCATTGACTAGCGGGAGGGCCAGCATCGGGGAGCTGTTTTTT. This translates into CASSYPLTSGRASIGELFF.